There are a few counts of the clone carrying this T cell receptor (beta chain). Original processing methods: For nucleated cells, counts were estimated from reference gene primer amplification. Measured with immunoSEQ multiplex PCR; TCRdb has only the in-frame clones, and not every one. V, J and clone size are taken as reported in that table, and D and trimming were inferred from the DNA itself. The sample contains around 170,000 clones, roughly 83% of which appear only once. This sample was taken from a study of blood T cell repertoires in COVID-19. The receptor was isolated from a man between 18 and 29 years old with active or convalescent COVID-19. Sequencing was performed on peripheral blood.

The CDR3 DNA sequence: TGTGCCATCAGGAGGGAGAACACTGAAGCTTTCTTT. This translates into CAIRRENTEAFF. The chain joins TRBV10-3 to TRBJ1-1; unclear D gene. The CDR3 covers 12 residues. Germline V gene sequence: CDR1 ENHRY, CDR2 SYGVKD. The germline V and J ends were trimmed by 6 bases and 1 base, with 6 bases remaining between them.